Listed below are T cell receptor beta chains from one sample, sequenced in a study of blood T cell repertoires in COVID-19. Generated by immunoSEQ multiplex PCR, the TCRdb table keeps only in-frame clones and is missing some. This sample has about 430,000 clones, with approximately 90% found just once. Specimen: peripheral blood. Receptors originate from a man between 18 and 35 years old with COVID-19, enrolled during active disease. CDR3s include the opening cysteine and the closing phenylalanine or tryptophan. Each record gives: J gene, V gene, clone size, D gene, CDR3 protein, CDR3 DNA. A D gene is named only where the DNA matches it firmly. Size tells how often a clone was seen (once, few, many) or the class of an expanded clone, and some rows leave it out.

>TRBJ2-5|TRBV5-1|.|TRBD2
CASSLGLADFQETQYF
TGCGCCAGCAGCTTGGGACTAGCGGACTTCCAAGAGACCCAGTACTTC
>TRBJ2-7|TRBV29-1|.|TRBD2
CSVGTRFAYEQYF
TGCAGCGTCGGGACTAGGTTCGCCTACGAGCAGTACTTC
>TRBJ1-1|TRBV11-1|.|TRBD1
CATPGQGNLNTEAFF
TGTGCCACCCCCGGACAGGGCAATCTGAACACTGAAGCTTTCTTT
>TRBJ1-2|TRBV2|.|TRBD1
CASGTGRNYGYTF
TGTGCCAGCGGGACAGGGAGGAACTATGGCTACACCTTC
>TRBJ2-2|TRBV27|.|TRBD1
CASSWTGNTGELFF
TGTGCCAGCAGTTGGACAGGAAACACCGGGGAGCTGTTTTTT
>TRBJ2-7|TRBV13|.|TRBD1
CASRPQGATNTRGPEQYF
TGTGCCAGCAGACCTCAGGGGGCTACAAACACAAGGGGCCCCGAGCAGTACTTC
>TRBJ2-1|TRBV7-3|.|TRBD2
CASSVSGSGEQFF
TGTGCCAGCAGCGTTAGCGGGAGCGGTGAGCAGTTCTTC
>TRBJ1-2|TRBV7-9|.|TRBD1
CASSKDRGSGYTF
TGTGCCAGCAGCAAGGACAGGGGATCTGGCTACACCTTC
>TRBJ1-4|TRBV24-1|.|.
CATSDQTGPNEKLFF
TGTGCCACCAGTGATCAGACAGGCCCTAATGAAAAACTGTTTTTT
>TRBJ2-7|TRBV11-2|.|TRBD1
CASSLISGQGKREQYF
TGTGCCAGCAGCTTAATTTCGGGACAGGGGAAGAGGGAGCAGTACTTC
>TRBJ2-2|TRBV15|.|.
CASRERGDGELFF
TGTGCCTCCCGAGAGCGCGGTGACGGGGAGCTGTTTTTT
>TRBJ2-1|TRBV7-6|.|TRBD1
CASSEGGTGVNEQFF
TGTGCCAGCAGCGAGGGTGGGACAGGGGTCAATGAGCAGTTCTTC
>TRBJ2-1|TRBV24-1|.|.
CASELSLNVIYNEQFF
TGTGCCTCCGAATTGTCACTCAACGTCATTTACAATGAGCAGTTCTTC
>TRBJ2-2|TRBV19|.|.
CASSFDLTIAGELFF
TGTGCCAGTAGTTTTGATCTGACAATAGCCGGGGAGCTGTTTTTT
>TRBJ1-1|TRBV19|.|.
CASSLPMRAFF
TGTGCCAGTAGTTTGCCCATGAGGGCTTTCTTT
>TRBJ1-2|TRBV28|.|.
CASSWGANYGYTF
TGTGCCAGCAGCTGGGGAGCTAACTATGGCTACACCTTC
>TRBJ2-1|TRBV27|.|TRBD1
CASSRGLVYNEQFF
TGTGCCAGCAGCAGGGGGCTGGTCTACAATGAGCAGTTCTTC
>TRBJ1-1|TRBV19|.|TRBD1
CASTRRTGQVRAFF
TGTGCCAGTACCCGGCGGACAGGGCAGGTACGAGCTTTCTTT
>TRBJ2-1|TRBV6-5|few|.
CASSYSGGAVGEQFF
TGTGCCAGCAGTTACTCTGGGGGGGCCGTAGGTGAGCAGTTCTTC
>TRBJ1-2|TRBV10-2|.|TRBD1
CASSANVQGYGVYGYTF
TGCGCCAGCAGTGCGAACGTACAGGGGTATGGTGTGTATGGCTACACCTTC
>TRBJ1-6|TRBV10-2|.|.
CASSESQVGNSPLHF
TGCGCCAGCAGTGAGTCCCAAGTCGGGAATTCACCCCTCCACTTT
>TRBJ2-7|TRBV2|.|.
CASSEASGDYKQYF
TGTGCCAGCAGTGAAGCGTCGGGGGATTACAAACAGTACTTC
>TRBJ1-6|TRBV5-1|.|.
CASSLETYSPLHF
TGCGCCAGCAGCTTGGAGACTTATTCACCCCTCCACTTT
>TRBJ2-3|TRBV7-8|.|.
CASSLARRGSTDTQYF
TGTGCCAGCAGCTTAGCGCGAAGGGGGAGCACAGATACGCAGTATTTT